The 30 T cell receptor beta chains listed next were all sequenced from one sample in a study of technical replicates of blood from four donors. Here immunoSEQ multiplex PCR was the method, and the copy in TCRdb shows in-frame clones only, minus some. The repertoire holds more than 65,000 clones, with 95% to 98% as singletons. The sample was T cells isolated from PBMCs. All receptors derive from a human donor in good health.

The gene calls are TRBV27 and TRBJ2-7; 8 bases are shared with TRBD1. With V trimmed by 3 bases and J by 2 bases, 6 bases remained unmatched. The CDR3 totals 15 residues. Germline assignment: CDR1 MNHEY and CDR2 SMNVEV (reference sequence). The CDR3 loop is CASSFSTGATYEQYF. As DNA, the CDR3 is TGTGCCAGCAGTTTTTCGACAGGGGCGACCTACGAGCAGTACTTC.

The CDR3 region has the DNA TGTGCCAGTAGTTCGCATCAGGGGGGAAATGAAAAACTGTTTTTT. This translates into CASSSHQGGNEKLFF. The chain is built from TRBV19 and TRBJ1-4; TRBD1 aligns across 7 bases. Germline loops: CDR1 LNHDA, CDR2 SQIVND (reference sequence). The CDR3 covers 15 residues. V was clipped by 5 bases and J by 5 bases; unmatched bases: 8. The full variable domain, rest sourced from reference TRBV19 and TRBJ1-4, is DGGITQSPKYLFRKEGQNVTLSCEQNLNHDAMYWYRQDPGQGLRLIYYSQIVNDFQKGDIAEGYSVSREKKESFPLTVTSAQKNPTAFYLCASSSHQGGNEKLFFGSGTQLSVL.

CDR3 sequence (DNA): TGTGCCAGCAGCGTAGGCGGCCAAGAGACCCAGTACTTC. It translates to CASSVGGQETQYF. V usage is TRBV9 and J usage is TRBJ2-5; no clear D gene. Trimming removed 0 bases at V and 1 base at J, with 4 bases between. CDR3 length equals 13 residues. Germline loops: CDR1 SGDLS, CDR2 YYNGEE.

The V and J genes are TRBV5-1 and TRBJ1-5; 7 nucleotides match TRBD1. Germline values: CDR1 SGHRS, CDR2 YFSETQ. V trimming: 0 bases; J trimming: 6 bases; junction bases outside the gene matches: 9. The CDR3 sequence is 16 residues long. CDR3 amino acids: CASSLVPGGYSQPQHF. The CDR3 nucleotides read TGCGCCAGCAGCTTGGTCCCAGGGGGTTACAGTCAGCCCCAGCATTTT.

The genes are TRBV5-4 and TRBJ2-7; 10 nucleotides line up with TRBD2. Germline V gene data show CDR1 as SGHNT and CDR2 as YYREEE (reference sequence). The V gene end was trimmed by 0 bases and the J gene end by 5 bases; junction bases not matched to a gene: 11. CDR3 length equals 17 residues. Written as DNA, the CDR3 is TGTGCCAGCAGCTTGGGGCTAGCGGGAGCTTATACCGACGAGCAGTACTTC. Residues: CASSLGLAGAYTDEQYF. Filled out from reference TRBV5-4 and TRBJ2-7, the complete variable domain reads ETGVTQSPTHLIKTRGQQVTLRCSSQSGHNTVSWYQQALGQGPQFIFQYYREEENGRGNFPPRFSGLQFPNYSSELNVNALELDDSALYLCASSLGLAGAYTDEQYFGPGTRLTVT.

The chain joins TRBV19 to TRBJ2-7, with TRBD1 as a possible D gene (6 bases). This CDR3 is built from 15 residues. Trimming shortened V by 3 bases and J by 3 bases, and 15 bases separated the two germline ends. CDR1 and CDR2 (germline): LNHDA, SQIVND (reference sequence). CDR3 residues: CASSMGAGASYEQYF. CDR3 in DNA: TGTGCCAGTAGTATGGGGGCAGGGGCGAGCTACGAGCAGTACTTC.

This rearrangement joins TRBV6-1 to TRBJ1-2; D is unresolved. The germline CDR1 and CDR2 sequences are MNHNS and SASEGT. CDR3 length: 13 residues. Between the trimmed V and J ends, which lost 3 bases and 2 bases, there was a span of 7 bases. CDR3: CASSEGGNYGYTF. CDR3 nucleotides: TGTGCCAGCAGTGAGGGAGGGAACTATGGCTACACCTTC.

The chain joins TRBV6-4 to TRBJ1-1; D unclear. This CDR3 has 13 residues. The germline V and J ends were trimmed by 0 bases and 4 bases, with 6 bases remaining between them. Germline-derived CDR1 and CDR2 are MRHNA and SNTAGT. The CDR3: CASSDSIVTEAFF. The CDR3 nucleotides read TGTGCCAGCAGTGACTCGATAGTCACTGAAGCTTTCTTT.

The chain has TRBV5-6 and TRBJ2-2; no reliable D call. Trimming took off 1 base at V and 5 bases at J, with 3 bases between the two ends. Germline loops: CDR1 SGHDT, CDR2 YYEEEE. This CDR3 comprises 12 residues. The CDR3 DNA follows: TGTGCCAGCAGCTTGCAAACCGGGGAGCTGTTTTTT. Its translation is CASSLQTGELFF.

This clone was found once. The chain employs TRBV4-1 and TRBJ2-4, with TRBD2 matching 11 bases. Trimming at V came to 1 base and at J to 0 bases, leaving 5 bases not matched to a gene. The germline V gene encodes CDR1 MGHRA and CDR2 YSYEKL. The CDR3 is made up of 18 amino acids. CDR3 sequence (DNA): TGCGCCAGCAGCCAAGTAGCGGGAGGGATACTAGCCAAAAACATTCAGTACTTC. Translating it yields CASSQVAGGILAKNIQYF.

This clone was detected only once. This chain links TRBV7-9 with TRBJ2-5; a possible D gene is TRBD2 (5 bases). V lost 3 bases and J lost 5, with 13 bases in between. Germline CDR1 is SEHNR and CDR2 is FQNEAQ (reference sequence). This CDR3 is built from 14 residues. CDR3 bases: TGTGCCAGCAGCTTTTATGCGGGTGCGGAGACCCAGTACTTC. Translated, it gives CASSFYAGAETQYF.

Here the CDR3 reads CASSSGLAGEQYF. DNA for the CDR3: TGTGCCAGCAGCTCCGGACTAGCGGGGGAGCAGTACTTC. The chain couples TRBV9 to TRBJ2-7; TRBD2 matches at 12 bases. The CDR3 has 13 residues. Germline CDR1 SGDLS, CDR2 YYNGEE. The J segment lost 7 bases and the V segment lost 4 bases, leaving 3 bases of the junction unmatched.

The chain combines TRBV12-5 with TRBJ2-3; D perhaps matches TRBD2 (6 bases). The length of the CDR3 is 16 residues. The germline V gene encodes CDR1 LGHNT and CDR2 FRNRAP. Trimming removed 2 bases at V and 0 bases at J, with 12 bases between. CDR3 in amino acids: CASGLLRAGSTDTQYF. In DNA, the CDR3 is TGTGCTAGTGGTTTGCTTCGGGCGGGGAGCACAGATACGCAGTATTTT.

DNA of the CDR3: TGTGCCAGCAGCTCAATCCGGGACAGGGGTTATGGCTACACCTTC. It codes for CASSSIRDRGYGYTF. The V call is TRBV11-2, the J call TRBJ1-2; 10 bases map to TRBD1. Germline loops: CDR1 SGHAT, CDR2 FQNNGV. With 4 bases clipped from V and 5 bases from J, the junction kept 7 bases outside the gene matches. The CDR3 is 15 amino acids.

The chain recombines TRBV5-4 with TRBJ2-1; 7 bases agree with TRBD1. CDR1 SGHNT and CDR2 YYREEE come from the germline V gene (reference sequence). The V segment lost 0 bases and the J segment 2 bases; nucleotides outside the gene matches: 8. The CDR3 sequence is 17 residues long. The CDR3 sequence is CASSLGPRGTTYNEQFF. Written as DNA, the CDR3 is TGTGCCAGCAGCTTGGGTCCCAGGGGGACCACCTACAATGAGCAGTTCTTC.

DNA for the CDR3: TGTGCCAGCAGTTTGTCAGGGAACTATGGCTACACCTTC. It translates to CASSLSGNYGYTF. V gene TRBV27 combines with J gene TRBJ1-2; tentative D call: TRBD1 (5 bases). V lost 3 bases to trimming and J lost 2 bases, with 7 bases between them. CDR1 MNHEY and CDR2 SMNVEV come from the germline V gene (reference sequence). The CDR3 spans 13 residues.

This chain links TRBV4-2 with TRBJ1-2; D is possibly TRBD1 (5 bases). V lost 2 bases and J lost 4, with 14 bases in between. The CDR3 spans 15 residues. Germline V gene sequence: CDR1 LGHNA, CDR2 YNFKEQ. CDR3 sequence (DNA): TGTGCCAGCAGCCAAAGGAGGGACTCTAGCTATGGCTACACCTTC. Amino acid sequence: CASSQRRDSSYGYTF.

The chain combines TRBV7-8 with TRBJ2-7, with 9 bases aligning to TRBD1. V dropped 4 bases and J dropped 5; count of bases not matched to a gene: 3. The CDR3 sequence is 13 residues long. From germline, CDR1 is SGHVS and CDR2 FQNEAQ. The CDR3 here is CASSSDRGDEQYF. DNA for the CDR3: TGTGCCAGCAGCTCGGACAGGGGCGACGAGCAGTACTTC.

This clone was observed a single time. V and J are TRBV13 and TRBJ2-7, with 7 bases matching TRBD1. V shed 0 bases, J shed 11 bases, and the junction held 4 bases outside the gene matches. Germline CDR1 PRHDT, CDR2 FYEKMQ (reference sequence). The CDR3 has 12 residues. The CDR3 DNA reads TGTGCCAGCAGCTTAGGGACAGGGTTTGAGTACTTC. Translated, it gives CASSLGTGFEYF.

This chain joins TRBV27 and TRBJ2-1; maybe TRBD2 (5 bases). CDR3 length equals 12 residues. Germline V gene sequence: CDR1 MNHEY, CDR2 SMNVEV (reference sequence). The V end was cut by 5 bases, the J end by 8 bases, with 10 bases between. The CDR3 loop is CASSILGDEQFF. The CDR3, as DNA: TGTGCCAGCAGTATACTAGGCGATGAGCAGTTCTTC.

V usage is TRBV11-2 and J usage is TRBJ1-1; D is ambiguous. Trimming took 1 base from V and 1 from J, leaving 13 bases between them. The CDR3 has 16 residues. Looked up from germline, CDR1 is SGHAT and CDR2 is FQNNGV. DNA for the CDR3: TGTGCCAGCAGCTTAGGAGGTTTTTTGGGGAACACTGAAGCTTTCTTT. This sequence encodes CASSLGGFLGNTEAFF.

The chain couples TRBV9 to TRBJ1-1; possibly TRBD1 for D (6 bases). Germline CDR1 and CDR2: SGDLS and YYNGEE. CDR3 size: 14 residues. The V gene lost 4 bases and the J gene lost 2 bases, with 12 bases spanning the gap. The CDR3 nucleotides are TGTGCCAGCAGCCCGGACAGATCCAACACTGAAGCTTTCTTT. Amino acids: CASSPDRSNTEAFF.

The chain links TRBV7-6 to TRBJ1-1; D remains ambiguous. Germline-derived CDR1 and CDR2 are SGHVS and FNYEAQ. Trimming stripped 5 bases from V and 1 base from J, with 14 bases between. This CDR3 has 15 amino acids. The CDR3 reads CASSQDGLRNTEAFF. CDR3 nucleotides: TGTGCCAGCAGCCAAGATGGTTTGCGGAACACTGAAGCTTTCTTT.

Here the CDR3 reads CASSLPQTGADTQYF. CDR3 DNA sequence: TGTGCCAGCAGTTTACCCCAGACGGGAGCAGATACGCAGTATTTT. The chain recombines TRBV28 with TRBJ2-3; D is possibly TRBD2 (6 bases). This CDR3 comprises 15 residues. The V gene's germline CDR1 is MDHEN and CDR2 SYDVKM. Trimming removed 2 bases at V and 4 bases at J, with 13 bases between.

The chain recombines TRBV27 with TRBJ2-5; 7 bases align to TRBD2. J was trimmed by 2 bases and V by 0 bases; bases with no gene match: 21. CDR3 length equals 21 residues. Germline V gene data show CDR1 as MNHEY and CDR2 as SMNVEV (reference sequence). DNA of the CDR3: TGTGCCAGCAGTTTATCCTCCGAAGGGGCTCCTAGCGGAGCAGAGCAAGAGACCCAGTACTTC. This sequence encodes CASSLSSEGAPSGAEQETQYF.

The genes are TRBV6-5 and TRBJ1-2; D might be TRBD1 (5 bases). CDR1 is MNHEY and CDR2 is SVGAGI in the germline V gene. The CDR3 extends over 16 amino acids. V lost 0 bases and J lost 8, with 19 bases in between. This chain's CDR3 is CASSYSGSPREGGYTF. In DNA, the CDR3 is TGTGCCAGCAGTTACTCGGGCAGCCCCAGGGAAGGGGGCTACACCTTC.

The chain joins TRBV10-2 to TRBJ2-7, with D possibly being TRBD1 (6 bases). V was trimmed by 2 bases and J by 0 bases, leaving 8 bases between them. CDR1 WSHSY and CDR2 SAAADI come from the germline V gene. The CDR3 contains 14 residues. The chain's CDR3 is CASSEGQSSYEQYF. The DNA for the CDR3 is TGCGCCAGCAGTGAGGGACAGAGCTCCTACGAGCAGTACTTC.

This rearrangement joins TRBV5-6 to TRBJ2-2; tentatively, D is TRBD1 (5 bases). The CDR3 length is 16 residues. V was clipped by 6 bases and J by 3 bases, with 18 bases between them. Germline V gene data show CDR1 as SGHDT and CDR2 as YYEEEE. DNA of the CDR3: TGTGCCAGCAACATACCCGGCACAGGCGACACCGGGGAGCTGTTTTTT. This translates into CASNIPGTGDTGELFF.

The chain recombines TRBV11-2 with TRBJ2-3; possible D gene TRBD1, 5 bases. CDR1 and CDR2 from the germline V gene are SGHAT and FQNNGV. Trimming took 5 bases from V and 2 from J, leaving 17 bases between them. CDR3 size: 16 residues. The CDR3 here is CASSLMPTAPTDTQYF. DNA for the CDR3: TGTGCCAGCAGCCTCATGCCGACAGCCCCCACAGATACGCAGTATTTT.

This chain joins TRBV18 and TRBJ2-3; D is uncertain. V shed 5 bases and J shed 0 bases, with 15 bases lying between them. Germline V gene sequence: CDR1 KGHSH, CDR2 LQKENI. The CDR3 runs 16 residues. CDR3 amino acids: CASSTDPISSTDTQYF. CDR3 DNA sequence: TGTGCCAGCTCAACAGACCCAATCTCTAGCACAGATACGCAGTATTTT.